The rows below give T cell receptor beta chains drawn from one sample of a study of T cell responses to AZD1222 COVID-19 vaccine. Some clones are missing from TCRdb's copy, which holds only in-frame ones; the method was immunoSEQ multiplex PCR. The data hold some 99,000 clones, with 88% observed a single time. The source was peripheral blood, collected 28 days after the second AZD1222 dose. The origin of the receptors is an adult who received the AZD1222 COVID-19 vaccine. CDR3s include the opening cysteine and the closing phenylalanine or tryptophan. D genes are given only for firm matches. Size is omitted from some rows. Given values are once, few, many or a class for expanded clones.

v_call	j_call	clone_size	d_call	cdr3_aa	cdr3_nt
TRBV11-2	TRBJ2-1	-	-	CASSSVDLVAYNEQFF	TGTGCCAGCAGCTCCGTGGACTTGGTCGCCTACAATGAGCAGTTCTTC
TRBV14	TRBJ2-2	-	-	CASSLREPRTGELFF	TGTGCCAGCAGCCTTCGGGAGCCCCGCACCGGGGAGCTGTTTTTT
TRBV10-3	TRBJ1-2	-	-	CAISESSTNTRGYTF	TGTGCCATCAGTGAGTCGTCAACGAATACCCGTGGCTACACCTTC
TRBV24-1	TRBJ2-1	-	-	CATTSTYNEQFF	TGTGCCACTACGAGTACCTACAATGAGCAGTTCTTC
TRBV30	TRBJ1-2	once	-	CVWSVRTDSYGYTF	TGTGTCTGGAGTGTACGAACGGACAGCTATGGCTACACCTTC
TRBV11-2	TRBJ1-5	-	-	CASSRTNSNQPQHF	TGTGCCAGCAGCCGGACCAATAGCAATCAGCCCCAGCATTTT
TRBV19	TRBJ2-7	-	-	CASSQTAYEQYF	TGTGCCAGTAGCCAGACCGCCTACGAGCAGTACTTC
TRBV5-1	TRBJ2-1	-	TRBD1	CASSLSGQGNEQFF	TGCGCCAGCAGCTTGTCAGGACAGGGTAATGAGCAGTTCTTC
TRBV12-3/TRBV12-4	TRBJ1-2	-	TRBD1	CASTTGQGHGYTF	TGTGCCAGCACTACAGGACAGGGACATGGCTACACCTTC
TRBV11-2	TRBJ2-7	-	-	CASSLSGRARGEQYF	TGTGCCAGCAGCTTAAGCGGCAGGGCCCGAGGGGAGCAGTACTTC
TRBV25-1	TRBJ2-5	-	TRBD1	CASPKTRDRGCETQYF	TGTGCCAGCCCCAAAACCCGGGACAGGGGGTGCGAGACCCAGTACTTC
TRBV5-1	TRBJ2-3	once	TRBD1	CASMGQSTDTQYF	TGCGCCAGCATGGGACAGAGCACAGATACGCAGTATTTT
TRBV9	TRBJ2-1	-	TRBD2	CASSVGSGSQNEQFF	TGTGCCAGCAGCGTAGGCAGCGGGAGTCAGAATGAGCAGTTCTTC
TRBV5-1	TRBJ2-1	-	-	CASSFGGLSYNEQFF	TGCGCCAGCAGCTTTGGGGGGCTCTCCTACAATGAGCAGTTCTTC
TRBV7-8	TRBJ1-3	-	-	CASSRGMGVSGNTIYF	TGTGCCAGCAGCCGCGGGATGGGCGTCTCTGGAAACACCATATATTTT
TRBV19	TRBJ1-5	few	-	CAAGSQPQHF	TGTGCCGCGGGCAGTCAGCCCCAGCATTTT
TRBV4-1	TRBJ2-7	-	TRBD2	CASSPRLAGNSYEQYF	TGCGCCAGCAGTCCCAGACTAGCGGGAAATTCCTACGAGCAGTACTTC
TRBV3-1/TRBV3-2	TRBJ2-1	-	TRBD2	CASTSGTSAYNEQFF	TGTGCCAGCACCTCCGGGACTAGCGCTTATAATGAGCAGTTCTTC
TRBV9	TRBJ2-7	-	-	CASSVALGYPNYEQYF	TGTGCCAGCAGCGTAGCTTTGGGGTACCCCAATTACGAGCAGTACTTC
TRBV3-1/TRBV3-2	TRBJ2-3	-	-	CASSLWGTDTQYF	TGTGCCAGCAGCCTCTGGGGGACAGATACGCAGTATTTT
TRBV6-5	TRBJ1-2	once	TRBD1	CASSYSSQGYGYTF	TGTGCCAGCAGTTACTCTTCACAGGGGTATGGCTACACCTTC
TRBV20-1	TRBJ1-3	-	-	CSAPRGDTIYF	TGCAGTGCTCCCCGGGGCGACACCATATATTTT